The 20 T cell receptor beta chains below come from one sample, sequenced in a study of T cells in Graves' hyperthyroidism and ophthalmopathy. RNA transcripts yielded amplified TCR beta CDR3 regions. TCR CDR3 regions were first amplified by RT-PCR with HTBI primers. TCRdb re-analysed the multiplex PCR reads in MiXCR, keeping a single row per CDR3 protein. The table shows about 520,000 distinct CDR3 sequences, with around a quarter occurring only once. What was sequenced was blood. These TCRs come from a woman in her 30s with Graves' ophthalmopathy.

In its sample, this clonotype was seen a few times. The chain employs TRBV30 and TRBJ2-2; no firm D call. The CDR3 extends over 13 amino acids. Per the germline V gene, CDR1 is GTSNPN and CDR2 is SVGIG (reference sequence). V was trimmed by 4 bases and J by 1 base, leaving 7 bases between them. The CDR3 protein is CAWNAGNTGELFF. The CDR3, as DNA: TGTGCCTGGAATGCCGGGAACACCGGGGAGCTGTTTTTT.

The table lists this clonotype with a few counts. This chain joins TRBV30 and TRBJ2-5; 10 positions agree with TRBD2. In germline, CDR1 is GTSNPN, CDR2 SVGIG (reference sequence). This CDR3 comprises 15 residues. The ends lost 2 bases at V and 1 base at J; junction bases unmatched: 4. The CDR3 nucleotides read TGTGCCTGGAGTAGCGGGAGGGTCACCCAAGAGACCCAGTACTTC. Translation: CAWSSGRVTQETQYF.

The chain employs TRBV11-2 and TRBJ2-7; D uncertain. The CDR3 consists of 15 residues. Trimming removed 0 bases at V and 1 base at J, with 10 bases between. Germline CDR1 is SGHAT and CDR2 is FQNNGV. The CDR3 here is CASSLDFTSSYEQYF. The DNA for the CDR3 is TGTGCCAGCAGCTTAGATTTTACATCATCCTACGAGCAGTACTTC.

This chain links TRBV6-1 with TRBJ2-5; D might be TRBD1 (5 bases). Germline loops: CDR1 MNHNS, CDR2 SASEGT. The CDR3 contains 16 residues. The germline V and J ends were trimmed by 7 bases and 3 bases, with 21 bases remaining between them. DNA for the CDR3: TGTGCCAGCATAAGGTGGGTCGGAGACAGCAAAGAGACCCAGTACTTC. Translation gives CASIRWVGDSKETQYF.

The CDR3 nucleotides are TGTGCCAGCAGCCAAAAGCAGGGGGCGGACAATCAGCCCCAGCATTTT. Translated, it gives CASSQKQGADNQPQHF. This chain links TRBV3-1 with TRBJ1-5; the match to TRBD1 covers 8 bases. Losses at the gene ends were 2 bases for V and 3 bases for J; bases not matched to a gene: 6. Germline V lookup: CDR1 LGHDT, CDR2 YNNKEL (reference sequence). The CDR3 extends over 16 amino acids.

V and J are TRBV7-9 and TRBJ2-7; 9 positions agree with TRBD1. V was pared by 5 bases and J by 3 bases, with 8 bases of the junction left unmatched. Germline lookup yields CDR1 SEHNR and CDR2 FQNEAQ (reference sequence). The CDR3 consists of 15 residues. The CDR3 coding sequence is TGTGCCAGCAGCCGCGAGGACAGGGGAATCTACGAGCAGTACTTC. Encoded protein: CASSREDRGIYEQYF.

This clonotype was seen many times. CDR3 amino acids: CASSPDEDQPQHF. CDR3 in DNA: TGTGCCAGCAGCCCCGACGAGGATCAGCCCCAGCATTTT. V gene TRBV12-3 or TRBV12-4 combines with J gene TRBJ1-5; unclear D gene. This CDR3 is 13 amino acids long. V shed 6 bases and J shed 5 bases, with 11 bases lying between them.

This clonotype was recorded at least ten times. This chain uses TRBV6-1 with TRBJ1-5, with TRBD1 matching over 9 bases. This CDR3 region has 15 residues. The trim removed 4 bases at V and 2 bases at J, leaving 3 bases unmatched. In germline, CDR1 is MNHNS, CDR2 SASEGT. The CDR3 protein is CASSGDRVGNQPQHF. CDR3 DNA sequence: TGTGCCAGCAGTGGGGACAGGGTGGGCAATCAGCCCCAGCATTTT.

Only a few counts were recorded for this clonotype. The chain recombines TRBV9 with TRBJ2-7; 7 positions agree with TRBD2. V lost 0 bases, J lost 5 bases, and 8 bases stayed unmatched. This CDR3 contains 15 residues. The germline CDR1 and CDR2 sequences are SGDLS and YYNGEE. This chain's CDR3 is CASSVDVGGTDEQYF. DNA of the CDR3: TGTGCCAGCAGCGTAGACGTCGGGGGGACCGACGAGCAGTACTTC. Full variable domain (missing parts from reference TRBV9 and TRBJ2-7): DSGVTQTPKHLITATGQRVTLRCSPRSGDLSVYWYQQSLDQGLQFLIQYYNGEERAKGNILERFSAQQFPDLHSELNLSSLELGDSALYFCASSVDVGGTDEQYFGPGTRLTVT.

This clonotype was picked up many times. The chain recombines TRBV7-9 with TRBJ1-2, with 8 bases that match TRBD1. This CDR3 is 14 amino acids long. Trimming removed 7 bases from V and 6 bases from J; junction bases left unmatched: 10. CDR1 and CDR2 (germline): SEHNR, FQNEAQ (reference sequence). The DNA of the CDR3 is TGTGCCAGCACGGGTTCAGGGGGCTTGAATGGCTACACCTTC. Translation gives CASTGSGGLNGYTF.

This clonotype appeared many times. The junction differs from germline at one of its ends, possibly a read error. The rearrangement links TRBV5-1 to TRBJ1-1; D is possibly TRBD1 (5 bases). This CDR3 region has 13 residues. CDR1 is SGHRS, CDR2 YFSETQ, per germline. CDR3: CASSTGQGTEAFF. The CDR3 bases are TGTGCCAGCAGCACGGGGCAGGGTACTGAAGCTTTCTTT.

This clonotype was seen more than once but under ten times. The chain joins TRBV18 to TRBJ1-1, with D possibly matching TRBD1 (5 bases). Trimming pared 3 bases from V and 1 base from J, leaving 9 bases between. This CDR3 is 14 amino acids long. Germline V lookup: CDR1 KGHSH, CDR2 LQKENI. The CDR3 region has the DNA TGTGCCAGCTCACCCTTCGGGGGGAACACTGAAGCTTTCTTT. Protein product: CASSPFGGNTEAFF.

This clonotype was found many times. The CDR3 DNA reads as TGTGCCAGCAGCCCACAGGAAATCAAAAATTCACCCCTCCACTTT. It is translated as CASSPQEIKNSPLHF. The V call is TRBV5-4, the J call TRBJ1-6, with D perhaps matching TRBD1 (5 bases). Germline assignment: CDR1 SGHNT and CDR2 YYREEE (reference sequence). There are 15 residues in the CDR3. V gave up 4 bases and J gave up 7 bases, with 15 bases separating them.

This clonotype was seen repeatedly, ten times or more. The chain carries TRBV29-1 and TRBJ2-5, with 9 positions matching TRBD1. J was trimmed by 3 bases and V by 4 bases; bases with no gene match: 9. The CDR3 has 15 amino acids. The germline V gene has CDR1 SQVTM and CDR2 ANQGSEA. CDR3 loop: CSVVLPGQGKETQYF. CDR3 sequence (DNA): TGCAGCGTTGTCCTCCCGGGACAGGGTAAAGAGACCCAGTACTTC.

In its sample, this clonotype was seen many times. The chain employs TRBV6-5 and TRBJ1-1; D gene uncertain. V shed 2 bases and J shed 4 bases, with 2 bases lying between them. The CDR3 is 11 amino acids. Germline lookup yields CDR1 MNHEY and CDR2 SVGAGI. The CDR3 DNA is TGTGCCAGCAGTTACGGCACTGAAGCTTTCTTT. Protein: CASSYGTEAFF.

At least ten counts were recorded for this clonotype. Sequence at one end of the junction differs from germline and may be a read error. The rearrangement joins TRBV27 to TRBJ1-1, with a possible D match to TRBD1 (5 bases). The CDR3 runs to 14 residues. The V gene's germline CDR1 is MNHEY and CDR2 SMNVEV (reference sequence). DNA for the CDR3: TGTGCCAGCAGTCCACTAAGACAGACCGCTGAAACTTTCTTT. Residues: CASSPLRQTAETFF.

There are many counts of this clonotype. The V call is TRBV24-1, the J call TRBJ2-3, with D tentatively TRBD1 (6 bases). The CDR3 is 13 residues long. Per the germline V gene, CDR1 is KGHDR and CDR2 is SFDVKD. V dropped 10 bases and J dropped 0 bases, with 10 bases sitting between them. CDR3 sequence (DNA): TGTGCCACGACAGGAACTAGCACAGATACGCAGTATTTT. Translation: CATTGTSTDTQYF.

This clonotype was observed many times. The rearrangement links TRBV12-3 or TRBV12-4 to TRBJ1-2, with 8 bases matching TRBD1. This CDR3 spans 17 amino acids. Trimming at V came to 3 bases and at J to 7 bases, leaving 16 bases not matched to a gene. The CDR3 bases are TGTGCCAGCAGTTTGGGCCCAGGGGGCGCAGGGAGGCTTGGCTACACCTTC. It encodes CASSLGPGGAGRLGYTF.

In its sample, this clonotype was seen a few times. The chain links TRBV5-1 to TRBJ1-3; D might be TRBD1 (6 bases). There are 15 residues in the CDR3. Germline V CDR1 and CDR2: SGHRS, YFSETQ. With 7 bases removed from V and 0 bases from J, the gap between germline ends came to 14 bases. For the CDR3, the DNA is TGCGCCAGCTCTACGGGGGGCCTCTCTGGAAACACCATATATTTT. The encoded protein is CASSTGGLSGNTIYF.

At least ten counts were recorded for this clonotype. A read error may produce the germline difference seen at one junction end. The rearrangement links TRBV29-1 to TRBJ1-3; the D is unclear. This CDR3 is built from 12 residues. The germline CDR1 and CDR2 sequences are SQVTM and ANQGSEA. The CDR3 DNA is TGCAGCGTTGTCTACTCTGGAAGCACCATATATTTT. Translation gives CSVVYSGSTIYF.